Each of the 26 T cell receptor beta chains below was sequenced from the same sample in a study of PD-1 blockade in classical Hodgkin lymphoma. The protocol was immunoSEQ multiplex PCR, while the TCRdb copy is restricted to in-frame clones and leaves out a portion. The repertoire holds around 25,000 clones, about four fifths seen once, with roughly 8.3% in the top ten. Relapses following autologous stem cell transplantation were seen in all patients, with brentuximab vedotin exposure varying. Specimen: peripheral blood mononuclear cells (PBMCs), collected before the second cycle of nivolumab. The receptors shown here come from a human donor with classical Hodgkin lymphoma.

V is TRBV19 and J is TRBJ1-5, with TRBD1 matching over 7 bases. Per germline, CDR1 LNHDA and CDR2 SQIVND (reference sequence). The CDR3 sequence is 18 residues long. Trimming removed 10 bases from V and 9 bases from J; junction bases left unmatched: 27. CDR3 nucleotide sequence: TGTGCCACCCTAGCATATGGCGGCAGGGGGGCCGGACCTCCGCCCCAGCATTTT. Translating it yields CATLAYGGRGAGPPPQHF. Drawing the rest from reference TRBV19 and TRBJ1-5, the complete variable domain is DGGITQSPKYLFRKEGQNVTLSCEQNLNHDAMYWYRQDPGQGLRLIYYSQIVNDFQKGDIAEGYSVSREKKESFPLTVTSAQKNPTAFYLCATLAYGGRGAGPPPQHFGDGTRLSIL.

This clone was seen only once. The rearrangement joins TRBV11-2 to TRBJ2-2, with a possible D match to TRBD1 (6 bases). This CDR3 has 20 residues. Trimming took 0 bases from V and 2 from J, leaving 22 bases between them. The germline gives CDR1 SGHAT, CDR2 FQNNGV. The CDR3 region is CASSLELRRGGPINTGELFF. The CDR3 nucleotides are TGTGCCAGCAGCTTAGAACTACGCAGGGGTGGTCCGATAAACACCGGGGAGCTGTTTTTT.

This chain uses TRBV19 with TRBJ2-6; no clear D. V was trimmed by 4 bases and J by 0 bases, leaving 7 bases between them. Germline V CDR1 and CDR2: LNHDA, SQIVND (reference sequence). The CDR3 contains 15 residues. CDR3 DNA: TGTGCCAGTAGTAAGTTCAGCTCTGGGGCCAACGTCCTGACTTTC. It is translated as CASSKFSSGANVLTF. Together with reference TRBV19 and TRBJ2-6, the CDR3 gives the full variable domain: DGGITQSPKYLFRKEGQNVTLSCEQNLNHDAMYWYRQDPGQGLRLIYYSQIVNDFQKGDIAEGYSVSREKKESFPLTVTSAQKNPTAFYLCASSKFSSGANVLTFGAGSRLTVL.

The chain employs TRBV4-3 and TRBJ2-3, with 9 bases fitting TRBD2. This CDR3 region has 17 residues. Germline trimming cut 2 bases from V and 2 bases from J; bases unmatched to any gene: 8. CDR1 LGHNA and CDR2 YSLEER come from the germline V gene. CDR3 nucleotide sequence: TGCGCCAGCAGCCAACTTCTCAGCGGGGGGAACACAGATACGCAGTATTTT. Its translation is CASSQLLSGGNTDTQYF.

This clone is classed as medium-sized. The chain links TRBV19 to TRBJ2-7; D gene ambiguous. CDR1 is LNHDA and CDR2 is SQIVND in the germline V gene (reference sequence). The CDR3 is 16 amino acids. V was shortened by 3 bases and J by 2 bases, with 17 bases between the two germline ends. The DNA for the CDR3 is TGTGCCAGTAGTATCTCCGGGTTCGGTCAAACCTACGAGCAGTACTTC. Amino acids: CASSISGFGQTYEQYF.

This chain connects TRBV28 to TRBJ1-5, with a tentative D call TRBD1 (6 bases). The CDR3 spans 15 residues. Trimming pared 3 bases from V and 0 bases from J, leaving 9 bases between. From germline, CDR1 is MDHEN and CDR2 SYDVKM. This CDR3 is CASSLGGYSNQPQHF. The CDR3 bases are TGTGCCAGCAGTTTGGGGGGCTATAGCAATCAGCCCCAGCATTTT. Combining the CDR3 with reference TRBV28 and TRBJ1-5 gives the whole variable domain DVKVTQSSRYLVKRTGEKVFLECVQDMDHENMFWYRQDPGLGLRLIYFSYDVKMKEKGDIPEGYSVSREKKERFSLILESASTNQTSMYLCASSLGGYSNQPQHFGDGTRLSIL.

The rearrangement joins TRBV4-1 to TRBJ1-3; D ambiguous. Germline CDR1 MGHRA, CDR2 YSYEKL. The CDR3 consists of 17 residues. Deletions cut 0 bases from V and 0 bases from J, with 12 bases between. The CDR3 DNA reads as TGCGCCAGCAGCCAAGATAAACAACTCAACTCTGGAAACACCATATATTTT. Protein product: CASSQDKQLNSGNTIYF.

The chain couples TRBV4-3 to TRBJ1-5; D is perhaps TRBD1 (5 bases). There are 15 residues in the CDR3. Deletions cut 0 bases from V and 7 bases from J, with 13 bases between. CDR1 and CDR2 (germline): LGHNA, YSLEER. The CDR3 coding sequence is TGCGCCAGCAGCCAAGATTTGGCAGGGAAGCAGCCCCAGCATTTT. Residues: CASSQDLAGKQPQHF.

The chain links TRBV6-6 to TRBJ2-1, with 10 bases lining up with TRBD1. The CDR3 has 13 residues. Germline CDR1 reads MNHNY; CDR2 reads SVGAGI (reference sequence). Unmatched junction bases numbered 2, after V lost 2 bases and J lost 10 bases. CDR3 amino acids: CASSYRTGGEQFF. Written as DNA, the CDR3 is TGTGCCAGCAGTTACCGGACAGGGGGGGAGCAGTTCTTC.

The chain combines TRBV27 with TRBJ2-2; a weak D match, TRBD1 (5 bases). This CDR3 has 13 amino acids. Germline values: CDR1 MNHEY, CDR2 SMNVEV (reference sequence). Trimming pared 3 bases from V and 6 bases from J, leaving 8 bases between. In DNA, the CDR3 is TGTGCCAGCAGTTTGTTCAGGGCCGGGGAGCTGTTTTTT. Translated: CASSLFRAGELFF.

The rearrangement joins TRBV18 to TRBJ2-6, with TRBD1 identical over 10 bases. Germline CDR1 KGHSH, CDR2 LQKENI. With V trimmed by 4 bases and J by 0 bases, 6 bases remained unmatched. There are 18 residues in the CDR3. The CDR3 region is CASSLGQGESSGANVLTF. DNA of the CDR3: TGTGCCAGCTCACTAGGACAGGGGGAAAGCTCTGGGGCCAACGTCCTGACTTTC. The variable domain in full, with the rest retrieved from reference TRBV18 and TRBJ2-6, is NAGVMQNPRHLVRRRGQEARLRCSPMKGHSHVYWYRQLPEEGLKFMVYLQKENIIDESGMPKERFSAEFPKEGPSILRIQQVVRGDSAAYFCASSLGQGESSGANVLTFGAGSRLTVL.

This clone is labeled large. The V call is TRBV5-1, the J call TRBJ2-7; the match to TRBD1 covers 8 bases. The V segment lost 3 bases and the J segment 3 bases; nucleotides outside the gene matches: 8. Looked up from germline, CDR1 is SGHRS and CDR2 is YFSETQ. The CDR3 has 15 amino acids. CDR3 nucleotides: TGCGCCAGCAGCTATAGGACAGGGACAGGCTACGAGCAGTACTTC. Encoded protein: CASSYRTGTGYEQYF.

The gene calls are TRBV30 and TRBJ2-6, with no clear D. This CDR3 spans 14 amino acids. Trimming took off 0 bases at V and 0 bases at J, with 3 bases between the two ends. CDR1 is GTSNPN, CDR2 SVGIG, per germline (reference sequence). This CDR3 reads CAWSVHSGANVLTF. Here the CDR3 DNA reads TGTGCCTGGAGTGTACACTCTGGGGCCAACGTCCTGACTTTC.

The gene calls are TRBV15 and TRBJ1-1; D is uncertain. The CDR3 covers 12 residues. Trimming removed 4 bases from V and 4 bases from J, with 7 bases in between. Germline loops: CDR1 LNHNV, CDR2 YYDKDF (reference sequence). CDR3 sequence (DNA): TGTGCCACCAGCACGGCCGGCACTGAAGCTTTCTTT. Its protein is CATSTAGTEAFF.

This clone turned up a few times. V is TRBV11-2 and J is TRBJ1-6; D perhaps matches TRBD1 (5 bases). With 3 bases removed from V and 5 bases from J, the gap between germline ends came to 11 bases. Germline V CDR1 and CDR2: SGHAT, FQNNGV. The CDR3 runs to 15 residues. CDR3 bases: TGTGCCAGCAGCTTGGGGGTTTCGAATAATTCACCCCTCCACTTT. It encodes CASSLGVSNNSPLHF.

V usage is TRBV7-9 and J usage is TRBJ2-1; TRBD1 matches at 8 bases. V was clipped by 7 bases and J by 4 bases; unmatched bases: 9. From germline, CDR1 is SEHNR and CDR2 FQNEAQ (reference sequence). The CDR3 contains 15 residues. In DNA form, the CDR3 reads TGTGCCAGCACGCCCGACAGGGGACCTTACAATGAGCAGTTCTTC. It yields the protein CASTPDRGPYNEQFF.

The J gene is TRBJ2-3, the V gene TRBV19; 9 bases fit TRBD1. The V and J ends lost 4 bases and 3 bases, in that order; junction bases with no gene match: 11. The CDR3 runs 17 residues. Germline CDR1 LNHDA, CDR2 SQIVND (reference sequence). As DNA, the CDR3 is TGTGCCAGTAGTAATGACAGGGGGAGCGGGGTAACAGATACGCAGTATTTT. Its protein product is CASSNDRGSGVTDTQYF.

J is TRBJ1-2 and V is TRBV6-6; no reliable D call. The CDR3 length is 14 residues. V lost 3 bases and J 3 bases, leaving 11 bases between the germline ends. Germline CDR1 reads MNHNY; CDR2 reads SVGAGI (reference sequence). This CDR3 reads CASSYSGSHYGYTF. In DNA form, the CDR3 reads TGTGCCAGCAGTTATTCCGGGTCGCACTATGGCTACACCTTC.

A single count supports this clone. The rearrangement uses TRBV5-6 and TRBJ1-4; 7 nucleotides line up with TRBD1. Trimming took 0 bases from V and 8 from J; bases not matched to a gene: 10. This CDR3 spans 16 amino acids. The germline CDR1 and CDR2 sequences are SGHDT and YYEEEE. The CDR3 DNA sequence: TGTGCCAGCAGCTTGGAGGGCCAGGGGGGCTGGGAAAAACTGTTTTTT. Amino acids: CASSLEGQGGWEKLFF.

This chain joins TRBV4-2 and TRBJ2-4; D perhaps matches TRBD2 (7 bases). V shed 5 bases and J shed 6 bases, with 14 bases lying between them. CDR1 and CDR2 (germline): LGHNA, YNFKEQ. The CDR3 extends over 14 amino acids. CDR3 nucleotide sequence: TGTGCCAGCAGCTCGGGGGGCATCGGAAACATTCAGTACTTC. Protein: CASSSGGIGNIQYF.

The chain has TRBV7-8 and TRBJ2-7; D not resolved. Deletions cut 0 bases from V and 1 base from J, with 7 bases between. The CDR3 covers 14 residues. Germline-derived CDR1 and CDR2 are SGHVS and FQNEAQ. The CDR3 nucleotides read TGTGCCAGCAGCTTAGCTCGACCATCCTACGAGCAGTACTTC. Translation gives CASSLARPSYEQYF.

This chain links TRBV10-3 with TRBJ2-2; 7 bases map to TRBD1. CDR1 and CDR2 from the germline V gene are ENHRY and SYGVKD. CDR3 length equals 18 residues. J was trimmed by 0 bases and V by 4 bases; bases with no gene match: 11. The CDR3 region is CAISVSKPGQTNTGELFF. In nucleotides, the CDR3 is TGTGCCATCAGTGTGTCGAAGCCGGGACAGACGAACACCGGGGAGCTGTTTTTT.

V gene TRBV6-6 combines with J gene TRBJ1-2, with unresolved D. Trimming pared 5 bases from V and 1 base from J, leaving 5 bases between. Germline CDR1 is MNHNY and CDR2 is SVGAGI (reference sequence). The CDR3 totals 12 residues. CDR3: CASSGLNYGYTF. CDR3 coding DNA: TGTGCCAGCAGTGGCCTTAACTATGGCTACACCTTC.

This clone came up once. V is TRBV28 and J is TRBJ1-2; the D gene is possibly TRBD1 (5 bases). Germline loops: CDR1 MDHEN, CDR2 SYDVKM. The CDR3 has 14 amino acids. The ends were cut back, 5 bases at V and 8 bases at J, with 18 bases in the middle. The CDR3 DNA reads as TGTGCCAGCAGTGAGACCGGGACGAGAAGGGGCTACACCTTC. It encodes CASSETGTRRGYTF.

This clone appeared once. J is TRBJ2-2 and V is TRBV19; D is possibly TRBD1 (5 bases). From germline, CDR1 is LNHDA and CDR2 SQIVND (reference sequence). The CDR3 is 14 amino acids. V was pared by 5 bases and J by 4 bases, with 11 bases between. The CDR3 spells CASSAQGFTGELFF. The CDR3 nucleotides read TGTGCCAGTAGTGCCCAGGGTTTCACCGGGGAGCTGTTTTTT.

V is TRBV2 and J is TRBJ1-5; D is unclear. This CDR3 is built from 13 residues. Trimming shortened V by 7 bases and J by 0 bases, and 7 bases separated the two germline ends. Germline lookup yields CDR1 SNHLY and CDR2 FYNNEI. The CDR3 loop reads CASTDLSNQPQHF. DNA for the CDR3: TGTGCCAGCACGGACCTTAGCAATCAGCCCCAGCATTTT.